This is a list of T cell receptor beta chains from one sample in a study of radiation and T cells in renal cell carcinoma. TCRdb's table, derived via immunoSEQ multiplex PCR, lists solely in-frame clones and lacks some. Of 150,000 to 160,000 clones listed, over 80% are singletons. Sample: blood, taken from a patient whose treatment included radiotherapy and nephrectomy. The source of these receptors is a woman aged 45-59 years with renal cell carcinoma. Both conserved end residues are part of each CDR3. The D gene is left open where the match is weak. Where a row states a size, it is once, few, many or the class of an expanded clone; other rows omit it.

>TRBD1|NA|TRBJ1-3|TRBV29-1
CSAGAGGPDGNTIYF
TGCAGCGCTGGGGCAGGGGGCCCGGATGGAAACACCATATATTTT
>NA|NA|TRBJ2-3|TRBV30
CACERLFPTDTQYF
TGTGCCTGTGAGCGACTATTTCCTACAGATACGCAGTATTTT
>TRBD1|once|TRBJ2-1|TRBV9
CASSADRGNEQFF
TGTGCCAGCAGCGCGGACAGGGGAAATGAGCAGTTCTTC
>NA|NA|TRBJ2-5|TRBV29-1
CSVRAWVMETQYF
TGCAGCGTGAGGGCATGGGTAATGGAGACCCAGTACTTC
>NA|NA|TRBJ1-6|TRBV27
CASSPWSGNSPLHF
TGTGCCAGCAGTCCGTGGTCAGGGAATTCACCCCTCCACTTT
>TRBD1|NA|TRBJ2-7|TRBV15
CATSWGQGRGYEQYF
TGTGCCACCAGTTGGGGACAGGGAAGGGGCTACGAGCAGTACTTC
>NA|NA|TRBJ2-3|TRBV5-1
CASSRGGQDLTDTQYF
TGCGCCAGCAGCCGGGGCGGGCAGGACCTCACAGATACGCAGTATTTT
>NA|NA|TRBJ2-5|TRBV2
CASSEDQETQYF
TGTGCCAGCAGTGAAGATCAAGAGACCCAGTACTTC
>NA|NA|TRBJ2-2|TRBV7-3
CASSFRGSRTLGGTGELFF
TGTGCCAGCAGCTTCCGGGGTAGCCGCACCCTCGGCGGCACCGGGGAGCTGTTTTTT
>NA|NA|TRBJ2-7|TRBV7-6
CASSLAMSATYEQYF
TGTGCCAGCAGCTTAGCGATGTCAGCCACCTACGAGCAGTACTTC
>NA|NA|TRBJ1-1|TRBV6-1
CASSDIGSANTEAFF
TGTGCCAGCAGTGATATTGGGTCGGCGAACACTGAAGCTTTCTTT
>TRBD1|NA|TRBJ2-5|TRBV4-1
CASSQDLTGAQETQYF
TGCGCCAGCAGCCAAGACCTGACAGGGGCCCAAGAGACCCAGTACTTC
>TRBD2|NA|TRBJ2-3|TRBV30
CAWGGLAGFTQYF
TGTGCCTGGGGGGGACTAGCGGGGTTTACGCAGTATTTT
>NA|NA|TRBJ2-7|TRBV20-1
CSAREVYEQYF
TGCAGTGCTAGAGAGGTCTACGAGCAGTACTTC
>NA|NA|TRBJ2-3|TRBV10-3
CAISEGRPGTDTQYF
TGTGCCATCAGTGAGGGCCGTCCCGGCACAGATACGCAGTATTTT
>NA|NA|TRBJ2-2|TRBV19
CASSLGTPTGELFF
TGTGCCAGTAGTCTCGGCACCCCCACCGGGGAGCTGTTTTTT
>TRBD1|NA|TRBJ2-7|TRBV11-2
CASSPGTGYYEQYF
TGTGCCAGCAGCCCAGGGACAGGATACTACGAGCAGTACTTC
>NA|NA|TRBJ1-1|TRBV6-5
CASSYKGSRNTEAFF
TGTGCCAGCAGTTATAAGGGTAGCAGGAACACTGAAGCTTTCTTT
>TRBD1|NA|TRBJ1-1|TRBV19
CASSMGDRGSEAFF
TGTGCCAGTAGTATGGGGGACAGGGGGTCTGAAGCTTTCTTT
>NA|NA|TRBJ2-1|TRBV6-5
CASSPWRYNEQFF
TGTGCCAGCAGTCCATGGAGGTACAATGAGCAGTTCTTC
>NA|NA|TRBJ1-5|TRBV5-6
CASSSAGQPQHF
TGTGCCAGCAGCTCAGCAGGGCAGCCCCAGCATTTT
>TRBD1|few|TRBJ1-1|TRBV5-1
CASSFGTGLNTEAFF
TGCGCCAGCAGCTTCGGGACAGGGTTAAACACTGAAGCTTTCTTT
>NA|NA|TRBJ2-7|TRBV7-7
CASSPGEDSYEQYF
TGTGCTAGCAGCCCCGGAGAGGACAGCTACGAGCAGTACTTC
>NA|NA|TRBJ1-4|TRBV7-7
CASCGEKLFF
TGTGCTAGCTGTGGTGAAAAACTGTTTTTT
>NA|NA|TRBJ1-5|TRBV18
CASSPQANQEPQHF
TGTGCCAGCTCACCACAAGCAAACCAGGAGCCCCAGCATTTT
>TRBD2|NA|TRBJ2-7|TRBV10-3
CAIRAGLAGDSSYEQYF
TGTGCCATCAGGGCAGGACTAGCGGGGGATAGCTCCTACGAGCAGTACTTC
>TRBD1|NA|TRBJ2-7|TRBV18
CASSLTGGRGLLSYEQYF
TGTGCCAGCTCACTAACAGGGGGCAGGGGCCTCCTCTCCTACGAGCAGTACTTC
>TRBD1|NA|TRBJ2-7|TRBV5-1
CASSLQQGAYEQYF
TGCGCCAGCAGCTTGCAACAGGGGGCATACGAGCAGTACTTC
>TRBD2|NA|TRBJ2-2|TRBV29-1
CSVRTSGTGELFF
TGCAGCGTTCGGACTAGCGGAACCGGGGAGCTGTTTTTT
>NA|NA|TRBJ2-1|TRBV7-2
CASSPRSRASSYNEQFF
TGTGCCAGCAGCCCCCGAAGTAGGGCGAGCTCCTACAATGAGCAGTTCTTC
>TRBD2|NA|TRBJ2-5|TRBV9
CASSVGAAMGGKETQYF
TGTGCCAGCAGCGTAGGAGCGGCCATGGGGGGGAAGGAGACCCAGTACTTC
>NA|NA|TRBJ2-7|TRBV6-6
CASSPQSYEQYF
TGTGCCAGCAGTCCCCAATCCTACGAGCAGTACTTC
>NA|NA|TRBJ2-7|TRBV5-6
CASSLAPDGTYEQYF
TGTGCCAGCAGCTTGGCCCCAGATGGTACCTACGAGCAGTACTTC
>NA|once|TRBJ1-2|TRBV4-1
CASSQPTGITSRDSGYGYTF
TGCGCCAGCAGCCAACCCACTGGTATCACTTCGAGAGATTCTGGTTATGGCTACACCTTC